Listed here are 30 T cell receptor beta chains from one sample, sequenced in a study of cytotoxic CD8 clonotypes in ibrutinib-treated CLL. Only in-frame clones appear in the TCRdb table, and some are missing; sequencing was by immunoSEQ multiplex PCR. Counted here are 150,000 to 200,000 clones, around 84% occurring once; the ten biggest clones make up roughly 2%. Sequencing was performed on PBMCs, taken after 12 months of ibrutinib treatment. These receptors were collected from a human donor with chronic lymphocytic leukemia.

The chain is built from TRBV7-2 and TRBJ1-2; D is unclear. V lost 3 bases and J 8 bases, leaving 13 bases between the germline ends. CDR1 SGHTA and CDR2 FQGNSA come from the germline V gene. There are 13 residues in the CDR3. The CDR3 nucleotides read TGTGCCAGCAGCTTCTCTGGGGTGACGGGCTACACCTTC. Protein: CASSFSGVTGYTF.

The chain couples TRBV5-1 to TRBJ1-4, with a weak D call TRBD1 (5 bases). Germline loops: CDR1 SGHRS, CDR2 YFSETQ. This CDR3 spans 14 amino acids. Trimming stripped 1 base from V and 10 bases from J, with 14 bases between. In DNA, the CDR3 is TGCGCCAGCAGCTTGACGACGACAGCGGGAAAACTGTTTTTT. Encoded protein: CASSLTTTAGKLFF.

The J gene is TRBJ1-1, the V gene TRBV5-5, with 8 bases aligning to TRBD1. Germline V CDR1 and CDR2: SGHKS, YYEKEE (reference sequence). V was clipped by 0 bases and J by 1 base; unmatched bases: 5. The CDR3 sequence is 16 residues long. As DNA, the CDR3 is TGTGCCAGCAGCTTGGAAGGGGGGACAGGGAACACTGAAGCTTTCTTT. Amino acids: CASSLEGGTGNTEAFF.

This clone was observed a handful of times. V gene TRBV11-2 combines with J gene TRBJ2-3; D uncertain. CDR3 length: 13 residues. V shed 5 bases and J shed 4 bases, with 10 bases lying between them. CDR1 is SGHAT and CDR2 is FQNNGV in the germline V gene. The CDR3 spells CASSLPVSDTQYF. The CDR3 region has the DNA TGTGCCAGCAGCCTCCCCGTGTCAGATACGCAGTATTTT.

This clone was observed a few times. As DNA, the CDR3 is TGTGCCAGCAGCTTGTACGTACAGCCCAATCAGCCCCAGCATTTT. Protein sequence: CASSLYVQPNQPQHF. The rearrangement links TRBV5-5 to TRBJ1-5, with D unclear. The CDR3 spans 15 residues. V was cut by 1 base and J by 3 bases, with 11 bases left in between. CDR1 and CDR2 (germline): SGHKS, YYEKEE (reference sequence).

V usage is TRBV28 and J usage is TRBJ2-7; weak D call: TRBD1 (6 bases). The CDR3 covers 12 residues. Per the germline V gene, CDR1 is MDHEN and CDR2 is SYDVKM. Trimming removed 3 bases from V and 10 bases from J, with 13 bases in between. The CDR3 coding sequence is TGTGCCAGCAGTTTCCTAGGGGACAAACAGTACTTC. It is translated as CASSFLGDKQYF.

This chain joins TRBV4-2 and TRBJ1-2; 7 bases line up with TRBD1. V was clipped by 1 base and J by 2 bases; unmatched bases: 4. This CDR3 spans 15 amino acids. CDR1 is LGHNA, CDR2 YNFKEQ, per germline. The CDR3 loop is CASSQVTGDNYGYTF. CDR3 nucleotides: TGTGCCAGCAGCCAAGTTACAGGGGACAACTATGGCTACACCTTC.

This chain links TRBV5-4 with TRBJ2-5; no clear D. Germline CDR1 is SGHNT and CDR2 is YYREEE (reference sequence). The CDR3 runs 13 residues. V lost 3 bases, J lost 3 bases, and 9 bases lay in between. The CDR3 region is CASSWTGEETQYF. The CDR3 coding sequence is TGTGCCAGCAGCTGGACCGGAGAAGAGACCCAGTACTTC.

To note about this clone: Additional DNA sequences in this sample encode the identical CDR3. The gene calls are TRBV5-1 and TRBJ2-7; 10 bases are a match to TRBD2. Per the germline V gene, CDR1 is SGHRS and CDR2 is YFSETQ. J was trimmed by 0 bases and V by 4 bases; bases with no gene match: 7. The CDR3 contains 16 residues. The CDR3 region has the DNA TGCGCCAGCAGCCCGTCCCTAGCGGGGGCCTCCTACGAGCAGTACTTC. It translates to CASSPSLAGASYEQYF.

V usage is TRBV28 and J usage is TRBJ1-5; no firm D call. The length of the CDR3 is 15 residues. Germline lookup yields CDR1 MDHEN and CDR2 SYDVKM. The V end lost 5 bases, the J end lost 2 bases, and 13 bases lay between the germline ends. CDR3 bases: TGTGCCAGCAGTAATATGGAGGTCGGCAATCAGCCCCAGCATTTT. Its protein product is CASSNMEVGNQPQHF.

V usage is TRBV5-1 and J usage is TRBJ2-1; TRBD1 is a possible D gene (6 bases). CDR1 is SGHRS and CDR2 is YFSETQ in the germline V gene. V was clipped by 7 bases and J by 0 bases, with 17 bases between them. The CDR3 spans 16 residues. CDR3 in DNA: TGCGCCAGCTCAGGGGTCGAGGCTGCCTCCTACAATGAGCAGTTCTTC. This sequence encodes CASSGVEAASYNEQFF.

V is TRBV9 and J is TRBJ2-5; 7 bases align to TRBD1. There are 14 residues in the CDR3. Germline trimming cut 3 bases from V and 2 bases from J; bases unmatched to any gene: 4. Germline loops: CDR1 SGDLS, CDR2 YYNGEE. CDR3 sequence: CASSGSGQQETQYF. Written as DNA, the CDR3 is TGTGCCAGCAGCGGATCGGGACAGCAAGAGACCCAGTACTTC.

The chain joins TRBV11-2 to TRBJ2-1; TRBD2 matches at 12 bases. Germline V gene data show CDR1 as SGHAT and CDR2 as FQNNGV. This CDR3 has 15 residues. The junction had 3 bases not matched to a gene; V was cut back by 4 bases and J by 5 bases. The CDR3 region has the DNA TGTGCCAGCAGCTCTCCTAGCGGGAGGGACAATGAGCAGTTCTTC. Its protein product is CASSSPSGRDNEQFF.

This chain links TRBV18 with TRBJ2-7; D is perhaps TRBD1 or TRBD2 (6 bases each). In germline, CDR1 is KGHSH, CDR2 LQKENI. The ends were cut back, 6 bases at V and 5 bases at J, with 14 bases in the middle. The CDR3 is 13 residues long. CDR3 in amino acids: CASSPKGGDEQYF. The DNA of the CDR3 is TGTGCCAGCTCCCCCAAGGGGGGTGACGAGCAGTACTTC.

The chain recombines TRBV18 with TRBJ1-2; D unresolved. The germline V gene has CDR1 KGHSH and CDR2 LQKENI. The CDR3 runs to 13 residues. V lost 2 bases and J 1 base, leaving 5 bases between the germline ends. The CDR3 region is CASSPGRNYGYTF. In nucleotides, the CDR3 is TGTGCCAGCTCACCAGGCCGTAACTATGGCTACACCTTC. Variable domain in full (rest from reference TRBV18 and TRBJ1-2): NAGVMQNPRHLVRRRGQEARLRCSPMKGHSHVYWYRQLPEEGLKFMVYLQKENIIDESGMPKERFSAEFPKEGPSILRIQQVVRGDSAAYFCASSPGRNYGYTFGSGTRLTVV.

The CDR3 protein is CSVVGGGRSETQYF. The CDR3 DNA follows: TGCAGCGTTGTCGGGGGGGGGAGGTCGGAGACCCAGTACTTC. V gene TRBV29-1 combines with J gene TRBJ2-5, with 8 bases aligning to TRBD2. CDR3 length: 14 residues. Germline assignment: CDR1 SQVTM and CDR2 ANQGSEA. V dropped 4 bases and J dropped 5; count of bases not matched to a gene: 9.

This chain connects TRBV9 to TRBJ2-3; TRBD2 might be the D (5 bases). CDR1 is SGDLS and CDR2 is YYNGEE in the germline V gene. Trimming left V 0 bases short and J 2 bases short, with 10 bases between. This CDR3 has 15 residues. The CDR3 sequence is CASSVASGNTDTQYF. The DNA for the CDR3 is TGTGCCAGCAGCGTAGCCAGCGGCAACACAGATACGCAGTATTTT.

The rearrangement joins TRBV7-8 to TRBJ2-7, with a possible D match to TRBD1 (6 bases). The CDR3 has 17 amino acids. CDR1 is SGHVS, CDR2 FQNEAQ, per germline. The V and J ends lost 3 bases and 4 bases respectively, with 22 bases between them. This CDR3 is CASSFPPPGVVGYEQYF. CDR3 sequence (DNA): TGTGCCAGCAGCTTCCCCCCCCCAGGGGTTGTCGGGTACGAGCAGTACTTC.

The chain couples TRBV4-2 to TRBJ1-3; TRBD1 agrees at 7 bases. CDR3 length equals 16 residues. Germline V gene data show CDR1 as LGHNA and CDR2 as YNFKEQ. The V and J ends lost 2 bases and 4 bases, in that order; junction bases with no gene match: 8. Here the CDR3 DNA reads TGTGCCAGCAGCCAAAATGACAGGGATCAAGGAAACACCATATATTTT. Translated, it gives CASSQNDRDQGNTIYF.

Concerning this clone itself: The limits of the CDR3 on the DNA are not certain, so only TCRdb's listed CDR3 is given. The chain has TRBV21-1 and TRBJ2-7; the listed D gene, TRBD2, was not tested against the DNA. TRBV21-1 is a documented pseudogene. Ends included, the CDR3 has 17 residues. CDR3: CASSKKFGRGNSSEQYF.

The CDR3 DNA is TGTGCCAGCTCCGCTGCCGGGTTACTATTTGGAAACACCATATATTTT. It is translated as CASSAAGLLFGNTIYF. The chain has TRBV18 and TRBJ1-3; D unresolved. Per the germline V gene, CDR1 is KGHSH and CDR2 is LQKENI. V lost 6 bases to trimming and J lost 3 bases, with 18 bases between them. There are 16 residues in the CDR3.

The chain combines TRBV29-1 with TRBJ2-5; D unresolved. Trimming pared 6 bases from V and 4 bases from J, leaving 12 bases between. Germline CDR1 reads SQVTM; CDR2 reads ANQGSEA. The CDR3 consists of 12 residues. This chain's CDR3 is CSVGRWGETQYF. In nucleotides, the CDR3 is TGCAGCGTCGGACGGTGGGGAGAGACCCAGTACTTC.

The chain carries TRBV29-1 and TRBJ2-1; 9 nucleotides line up with TRBD1. The germline CDR1 and CDR2 sequences are SQVTM and ANQGSEA. V shed 6 bases, J shed 0 bases, and the junction held 6 bases outside the gene matches. The CDR3 consists of 15 residues. The CDR3 nucleotides are TGCAGCGTAGGTCCGACAGGGGGCTCCTACAATGAGCAGTTCTTC. Protein sequence: CSVGPTGGSYNEQFF.

DNA of the CDR3: TGTGCCAGCAGCAGTTACATGGAGAAGAATGAAAAACTGTTTTTT. Encoded protein: CASSSYMEKNEKLFF. The chain is built from TRBV7-2 and TRBJ1-4; D gene uncertain. V lost 5 bases and J 5 bases, leaving 15 bases between the germline ends. Per the germline V gene, CDR1 is SGHTA and CDR2 is FQGNSA. The CDR3 is 15 amino acids. The variable domain in full, completed from reference TRBV7-2 and TRBJ1-4, reads GAGVSQSPSNKVTEKGKDVELRCDPISGHTALYWYRQSLGQGLEFLIYFQGNSAPDKSGLPSDRFSAERTGGSVSTLTIQRTQQEDSAVYLCASSSYMEKNEKLFFGSGTQLSVL.

The rearrangement joins TRBV7-2 to TRBJ2-7; no firm D call. The CDR3 runs 15 residues. Germline lookup yields CDR1 SGHTA and CDR2 FQGNSA. V was cut by 0 bases and J by 1 base, with 10 bases left in between. CDR3 in amino acids: CASSLALAASYEQYF. CDR3 in DNA: TGTGCCAGCAGCTTAGCGTTGGCAGCGTCCTACGAGCAGTACTTC.

This clone came up once. This chain connects TRBV5-4 to TRBJ2-2; 7 nucleotides align to TRBD1. V dropped 3 bases and J dropped 4; count of bases not matched to a gene: 6. Per germline, CDR1 SGHNT and CDR2 YYREEE (reference sequence). The CDR3 spans 15 residues. CDR3 amino acids: CASSSRGKLTGELFF. The CDR3 coding sequence is TGTGCCAGCAGCTCCAGGGGGAAACTCACCGGGGAGCTGTTTTTT.

This clone was detected only a few times. The chain combines TRBV10-1 with TRBJ2-2, with D unresolved. Germline CDR1 and CDR2: WNHNN and SYGVQD (reference sequence). Trimming cost V 7 bases and J 6 bases, with 18 bases left between them. The CDR3 consists of 15 residues. The CDR3 DNA reads as TGCGCCAGCACCCTTGAAATTAAAGCCGCCGGGGAGCTGTTTTTT. Translating gives CASTLEIKAAGELFF.

The chain uses TRBV5-5 and TRBJ1-2; 7 positions agree with TRBD1. V was pared by 3 bases and J by 4 bases, with 0 bases of the junction left unmatched. The CDR3 sequence is 12 residues long. The germline gives CDR1 SGHKS, CDR2 YYEKEE (reference sequence). This CDR3 is CASSWDSYGYTF. CDR3 bases: TGTGCCAGCAGCTGGGACAGCTATGGCTACACCTTC.

This clone occurred once. The gene calls are TRBV5-1 and TRBJ2-1, with D perhaps matching TRBD2 (6 bases). The V gene's germline CDR1 is SGHRS and CDR2 YFSETQ. The CDR3 has 17 amino acids. Deletions cut 0 bases from V and 7 bases from J, with 20 bases between. As DNA, the CDR3 is TGCGCCAGCAGCTTGGTAACCATCGGAACTAGCATGAATGAGCAGTTCTTC. This sequence encodes CASSLVTIGTSMNEQFF.

V usage is TRBV9 and J usage is TRBJ1-2, with TRBD1 matching over 9 bases. V lost 1 base, J lost 2 bases, and 0 bases stayed unmatched. The CDR3 covers 14 residues. The germline gives CDR1 SGDLS, CDR2 YYNGEE. As DNA, the CDR3 is TGTGCCAGCAGCGTAACAGGGGGCAACTATGGCTACACCTTC. Translated: CASSVTGGNYGYTF. Full variable domain (missing parts from reference TRBV9 and TRBJ1-2): DSGVTQTPKHLITATGQRVTLRCSPRSGDLSVYWYQQSLDQGLQFLIQYYNGEERAKGNILERFSAQQFPDLHSELNLSSLELGDSALYFCASSVTGGNYGYTFGSGTRLTVV.